Shown below are 16 T cell receptor beta chains from a single sample sequenced in a study of patients and donors after allogeneic stem cell transplantation. TCRdb re-called the RT-PCR reads with MiXCR, one entry per CDR3 protein. Among roughly 940,000 distinct CDR3 sequences listed, about a sixth were seen once. Specimen: blood, either unsorted or a sorted T cell fraction (not recorded which). The source of these receptors is a human donor who was either an allogeneic HSCT recipient or a stem cell or donor lymphocyte infusion donor (not recorded which). It is not recorded whose cells these are; they may come from a transplant donor.

The chain couples TRBV12-3 or TRBV12-4 to TRBJ1-2; a weak D match, TRBD1 (5 bases). V dropped 5 bases and J dropped 3 bases, with 16 bases sitting between them. This CDR3 has 15 residues. CDR3 DNA sequence: TGTGCCAGCAGTCCCCCCGTGGGGGTAGACTATGGCTACACCTTC. The encoded protein is CASSPPVGVDYGYTF.

This clonotype was seen a few times. The chain uses TRBV12-3 or TRBV12-4 and TRBJ1-1; weak D call: TRBD1 (6 bases). CDR3 length equals 13 residues. V shed 7 bases and J shed 1 base, with 10 bases lying between them. Written as DNA, the CDR3 is TGTGCCAGCACCCAGGACAGGAACACTGAAGCTTTCTTT. Its translation: CASTQDRNTEAFF.

The V call is TRBV7-9, the J call TRBJ2-3, with D maybe TRBD1 (5 bases). Trimming removed 5 bases at V and 5 bases at J, with 14 bases between. The length of the CDR3 is 14 residues. CDR1 and CDR2 from the germline V gene are SEHNR and FQNEAQ (reference sequence). CDR3 residues: CASSRSRVGDTQYF. CDR3 in DNA: TGTGCCAGCAGCAGAAGCAGGGTGGGAGATACGCAGTATTTT.

This clonotype showed up many times. V and J are TRBV6-1 and TRBJ1-1; the D is unclear. Per the germline V gene, CDR1 is MNHNS and CDR2 is SASEGT. The CDR3 has 13 amino acids. V gave up 6 bases and J gave up 3 bases, with 11 bases separating them. CDR3: CASSRRVDTEAFF. The CDR3 bases are TGTGCCAGCAGCCGACGGGTGGACACTGAAGCTTTCTTT.

This chain's CDR3 is CASSQLSGRSGANVLTF. The DNA of the CDR3 is TGTGCCAGCAGCCAGCTGTCTGGGCGCTCTGGGGCCAACGTCCTGACTTTC. The chain links TRBV3-1 to TRBJ2-6, with D uncertain. Germline V CDR1 and CDR2: LGHDT, YNNKEL (reference sequence). Between the trimmed V and J ends, which lost 3 bases and 0 bases, there was a span of 12 bases. The CDR3 contains 17 residues.

The chain is built from TRBV11-2 and TRBJ1-4, with 12 nucleotides matching TRBD1. After removal of 1 base from V and 4 bases from J, the junction contained 7 bases not matched to a gene. The CDR3 contains 18 residues. CDR1 is SGHAT and CDR2 is FQNNGV in the germline V gene. The CDR3 nucleotides read TGTGCCAGCAGCTTAGTCGGGACAGGGGGCCGGTATAATGAAAAACTGTTTTTT. Protein sequence: CASSLVGTGGRYNEKLFF.

This chain uses TRBV11-2 with TRBJ1-4, with 7 bases lining up with TRBD1. Germline CDR1 and CDR2: SGHAT and FQNNGV. CDR3 size: 15 residues. With V trimmed by 6 bases and J by 4 bases, 8 bases remained unmatched. The CDR3 is CASSYPGQINEKLFF. DNA of the CDR3: TGTGCCAGCAGTTATCCGGGACAGATTAATGAAAAACTGTTTTTT.

There are a few counts of this clonotype. CDR3: CASSRMGGVQETQYF. In nucleotides, the CDR3 is TGTGCCAGCAGCCGAATGGGGGGGGTGCAAGAGACCCAGTACTTC. This chain links TRBV27 with TRBJ2-5; 7 bases map to TRBD2. CDR1 and CDR2 (germline): MNHEY, SMNVEV (reference sequence). V lost 6 bases to trimming and J lost 2 bases; unmatched junction nucleotides: 9. The CDR3 loop spans 15 amino acids.

V usage is TRBV7-6 and J usage is TRBJ1-1; tentatively, D is TRBD1 (5 bases). The germline CDR1 and CDR2 sequences are SGHVS and FNYEAQ. The V and J ends lost 1 base and 5 bases respectively, with 14 bases between them. The CDR3 is 15 amino acids. CDR3 sequence: CASSLGGAGKTEAFF. DNA for the CDR3: TGTGCCAGCAGCTTAGGTGGGGCGGGGAAGACTGAAGCTTTCTTT.

The CDR3 DNA sequence: TGCAGTGCTAGTTCGACAGGAACTATCTACGAGCAGTACTTC. It specifies CSASSTGTIYEQYF. V is TRBV20-1 and J is TRBJ2-7, with a tentative D call TRBD1 (6 bases). V lost 3 bases and J 3 bases, leaving 15 bases between the germline ends. In germline, CDR1 is DFQATT, CDR2 SNEGSKA (reference sequence). CDR3 size: 14 residues.

This clonotype was observed many times. The chain employs TRBV12-3 or TRBV12-4 and TRBJ2-7; D gene uncertain. The V and J ends lost 3 bases and 7 bases respectively, with 7 bases between them. CDR3 length: 11 residues. The CDR3 coding sequence is TGTGCCAGCAGTTTTGTCGGAGAGCAGTACTTC. Translated: CASSFVGEQYF.

The CDR3 sequence: CAIHPDLQQYF. In DNA, the CDR3 is TGTGCCATTCACCCCGATCTGCAGCAGTACTTC. The chain is built from TRBV7-9 and TRBJ2-7; D is ambiguous. Trimming left V 10 bases short and J 8 bases short, with 15 bases between. Germline V gives CDR1 SEHNR, CDR2 FQNEAQ (reference sequence). The CDR3 length is 11 residues. Looking up the rest from reference TRBV7-9 and TRBJ2-7 gives the full variable domain: DTGVSQNPRHKITKRGQNVTFRCDPISEHNRLYWYRQTLGQGPEFLTYFQNEAQLEKSRLLSDRFSAERPKGSFSTLEIQRTEQGDSAMYLCAIHPDLQQYFGPGTRLTVT.

The genes are TRBV9 and TRBJ1-2; no clear D. The V end lost 8 bases, the J end lost 4 bases, and 15 bases lay between the germline ends. The length of the CDR3 is 13 residues. The germline V gene encodes CDR1 SGDLS and CDR2 YYNGEE. As DNA, the CDR3 is TGTGCCAGTTCCCCAGTGAACTCCTATGGCTACACCTTC. Translating gives CASSPVNSYGYTF.

There are a few counts of this clonotype. The chain is built from TRBV14 and TRBJ2-1; the D is unclear. The CDR3 covers 15 residues. The V end lost 4 bases, the J end lost 0 bases, and 10 bases lay between the germline ends. Germline CDR1 SGHDN, CDR2 FVKESK. CDR3 in amino acids: CASSRPPGSYNEQFF. Here the CDR3 DNA reads TGTGCCAGCAGCCGCCCCCCGGGCTCCTACAATGAGCAGTTCTTC.

This clonotype occurred many times. The CDR3 nucleotides are TGTGCCAGCGGGGGCTTTCTGAGGGTTCTGGGCTTTTATGGCTACACCTTC. It is translated as CASGGFLRVLGFYGYTF. J is TRBJ1-2 and V is TRBV12-3 or TRBV12-4; D is possibly TRBD1 (6 bases). The CDR3 sequence is 17 residues long. The ends were cut back, 8 bases at V and 5 bases at J, with 27 bases in the middle.

This clonotype turned up a few times. V usage is TRBV7-3 and J usage is TRBJ2-1; 9 nucleotides line up with TRBD1. The CDR3 totals 17 residues. Unmatched junction bases numbered 9, after V lost 2 bases and J lost 4 bases. CDR1 is SGHTA and CDR2 is FQGTGA in the germline V gene. In DNA form, the CDR3 reads TGTGCCAGCAGCTTATATCGTCGACAGGGGGTTTACAATGAGCAGTTCTTC. Amino acids: CASSLYRRQGVYNEQFF.